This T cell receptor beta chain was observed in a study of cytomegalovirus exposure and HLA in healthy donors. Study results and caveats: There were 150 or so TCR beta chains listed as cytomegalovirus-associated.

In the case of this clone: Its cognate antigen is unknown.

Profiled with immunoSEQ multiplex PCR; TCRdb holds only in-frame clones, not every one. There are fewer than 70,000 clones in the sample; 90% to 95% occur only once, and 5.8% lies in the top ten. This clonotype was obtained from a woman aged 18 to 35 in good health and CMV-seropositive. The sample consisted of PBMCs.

The CDR3 protein is CASSLGGGHYGYTF. In DNA form, the CDR3 reads TGTGCCAGCAGCTTGGGGGGGGGCCACTATGGCTACACCTTC. This rearrangement joins TRBV5-4 to TRBJ1-2; D might be TRBD1 (6 bases). The CDR3 sequence is 14 residues long. Trimming left V 0 bases short and J 3 bases short, with 9 bases between. The germline gives CDR1 SGHNT, CDR2 YYREEE (reference sequence).